These 11 T cell receptor beta chains originate from one sample sequenced in a study of PD-1 blockade in classical Hodgkin lymphoma. TCRdb's table, derived via immunoSEQ multiplex PCR, lists solely in-frame clones and lacks some. The sample holds 40,000 to 45,000 clones, around 80% seen once. Every patient experienced relapse after autologous stem cell transplantation, and brentuximab vedotin exposure varied. Sequences were derived from peripheral blood mononuclear cells (PBMCs), sampled at baseline. The source is a human donor with classical Hodgkin lymphoma.

This clone was seen a handful of times. The gene calls are TRBV19 and TRBJ2-7; no clear D gene. The germline V gene has CDR1 LNHDA and CDR2 SQIVND (reference sequence). CDR3 length equals 15 residues. V was clipped by 3 bases and J by 0 bases, with 12 bases between them. CDR3 sequence (DNA): TGTGCCAGTAGTATTTCAGGACCGAGCTCCTACGAGCAGTACTTC. It yields the protein CASSISGPSSYEQYF.

The genes are TRBV18 and TRBJ1-5; 8 bases line up with TRBD1. V shed 4 bases and J 5 bases; nucleotides not matched to a gene: 4. CDR3 length equals 14 residues. The germline V gene has CDR1 KGHSH and CDR2 LQKENI. The DNA of the CDR3 is TGTGCCAGCTCACGCCAGGGGGCGGATCAGCCCCAGCATTTT. This translates into CASSRQGADQPQHF.

J is TRBJ1-1 and V is TRBV27; 8 bases match TRBD1. This CDR3 is 17 amino acids long. Germline-derived CDR1 and CDR2 are MNHEY and SMNVEV (reference sequence). V was clipped by 3 bases and J by 4 bases; unmatched bases: 13. CDR3 nucleotides: TGTGCCAGCAGTTTCTCTAGGACAGGGAGCTTGAGCACTGAAGCTTTCTTT. Residues: CASSFSRTGSLSTEAFF.

This chain connects TRBV5-1 to TRBJ1-2; D perhaps matches TRBD1 (6 bases). The V and J ends lost 3 bases and 4 bases respectively, with 13 bases between them. This CDR3 has 14 residues. The germline V gene encodes CDR1 SGHRS and CDR2 YFSETQ. The CDR3 bases are TGCGCCAGCAGCTCCTGGACAGAAGGCTATGGCTACACCTTC. Translation: CASSSWTEGYGYTF.

The CDR3 loop reads CSVEEQGVYNEQFF. CDR3 in DNA: TGCAGCGTTGAAGAACAGGGAGTGTACAATGAGCAGTTCTTC. The V gene is TRBV29-1, the J gene TRBJ2-1; D is possibly TRBD1 (6 bases). The CDR3 length is 14 residues. The V gene lost 0 bases and the J gene lost 4 bases, with 10 bases spanning the gap. Germline CDR1 SQVTM, CDR2 ANQGSEA.

V is TRBV6-1 and J is TRBJ1-4; no clear D. This CDR3 comprises 14 residues. Germline-derived CDR1 and CDR2 are MNHNS and SASEGT. V lost 0 bases and J 7 bases, leaving 9 bases between the germline ends. CDR3 bases: TGTGCCAGCAGTGAAGCTGGGGTGGGTGAAAAACTGTTTTTT. Its translation: CASSEAGVGEKLFF.

The V gene is TRBV7-2, the J gene TRBJ2-5; D not certain. CDR1 and CDR2 (germline): SGHTA, FQGNSA. This CDR3 comprises 12 residues. The germline V and J ends were trimmed by 2 bases and 9 bases, with 10 bases remaining between them. The CDR3 DNA follows: TGTGCCAGCAGCTTAAGTCGGGCGGCCCAGTACTTC. Translation: CASSLSRAAQYF.

J is TRBJ2-7 and V is TRBV6-6; no definite D call. The CDR3 is made up of 14 amino acids. The V gene's germline CDR1 is MNHNY and CDR2 SVGAGI (reference sequence). With 0 bases removed from V and 0 bases from J, the gap between germline ends came to 6 bases. CDR3 region: CASSYSGNSYEQYF. As DNA, the CDR3 is TGTGCCAGCAGTTACTCCGGCAACTCCTACGAGCAGTACTTC.

The gene calls are TRBV14 and TRBJ2-5, with D perhaps matching TRBD1 (5 bases). This CDR3 is 15 amino acids long. Trimming shortened V by 0 bases and J by 1 base, and 9 bases separated the two germline ends. Germline CDR1 reads SGHDN; CDR2 reads FVKESK. The CDR3 reads CASSQDQGFQETQYF. CDR3 DNA: TGTGCCAGCAGCCAAGATCAGGGCTTCCAAGAGACCCAGTACTTC.

This clone was counted many times. The genes are TRBV7-6 and TRBJ2-3, with D possibly TRBD1 on 6 matching bases. CDR3 length: 16 amino acids. The germline V gene has CDR1 SGHVS and CDR2 FNYEAQ. Trimming pared 1 base from V and 2 bases from J, leaving 13 bases between. In nucleotides, the CDR3 is TGTGCCAGCAGCTTAGGGACAGTCGGCTCCACAGATACGCAGTATTTT. Its translation: CASSLGTVGSTDTQYF. Looking up the rest from reference TRBV7-6 and TRBJ2-3 gives the full variable domain: GAGVSQSPRYKVTKRGQDVALRCDPISGHVSLYWYRQALGQGPEFLTYFNYEAQQDKSGLPNDRFSAERPEGSISTLTIQRTEQRDSAMYRCASSLGTVGSTDTQYFGPGTRLTVL.

The sample holds a few counts of this clone. The chain couples TRBV4-3 to TRBJ2-3; 8 positions match TRBD1. V shed 0 bases and J 2 bases; nucleotides not matched to a gene: 16. CDR3 length equals 20 residues. From germline, CDR1 is LGHNA and CDR2 YSLEER. The CDR3 here is CASSQDPRQGTPTDTDTQYF. CDR3 in DNA: TGCGCCAGCAGCCAAGATCCCCGACAGGGGACGCCTACCGACACAGATACGCAGTATTTT.